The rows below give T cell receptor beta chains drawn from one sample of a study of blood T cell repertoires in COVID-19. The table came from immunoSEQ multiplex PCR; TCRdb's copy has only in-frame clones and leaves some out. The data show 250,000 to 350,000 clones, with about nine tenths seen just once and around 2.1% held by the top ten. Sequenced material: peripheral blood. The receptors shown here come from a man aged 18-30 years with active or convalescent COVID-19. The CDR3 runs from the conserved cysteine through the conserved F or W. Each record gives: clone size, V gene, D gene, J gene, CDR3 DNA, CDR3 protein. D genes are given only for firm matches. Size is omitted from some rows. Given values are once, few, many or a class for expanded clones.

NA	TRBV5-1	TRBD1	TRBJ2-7	TGCGCCAGCAGTAGGAGGCCGTTACCGGGACAGGTGAGGGAGCAGTACTTC	CASSRRPLPGQVREQYF
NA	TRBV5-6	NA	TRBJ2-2	TGTGCCAGCAGCTTTCAAACGAACACCGGGGAGCTGTTTTTT	CASSFQTNTGELFF
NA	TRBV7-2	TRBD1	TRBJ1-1	TGTGCCAGCAGCTTAATAGGGGGCGGCACTGAAGCTTTCTTT	CASSLIGGGTEAFF
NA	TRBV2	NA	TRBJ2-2	TGTGCCAGCAGTTACCTAGGGACACGCCATCTGGCCGGGGAGCTGTTTTTT	CASSYLGTRHLAGELFF
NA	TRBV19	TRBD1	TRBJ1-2	TGTGCCAGTAGTGTAGGACAGGGGATGAACTATGGCTACACCTTC	CASSVGQGMNYGYTF
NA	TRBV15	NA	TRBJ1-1	TGTGCCACCAGCAGAGACATGAACACTGAAGCTTTCTTT	CATSRDMNTEAFF
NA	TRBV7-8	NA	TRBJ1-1	TGTGCCAGCAGCTTAGTCTCCCTGGGACAAATTAACACTGAAGCTTTCTTT	CASSLVSLGQINTEAFF
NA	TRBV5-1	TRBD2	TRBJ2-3	TGCGCCAGCAGCTCTACTAGCGGGGGGGGCACAGATACGCAGTATTTT	CASSSTSGGGTDTQYF
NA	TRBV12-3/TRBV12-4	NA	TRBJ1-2	TGTGCCAGCAGCTACCAGGGCCATGGCTACACCTTC	CASSYQGHGYTF
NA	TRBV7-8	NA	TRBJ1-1	TGTGCCAGCAACCTGAACAGGGACACTGAAGCTTTCTTT	CASNLNRDTEAFF
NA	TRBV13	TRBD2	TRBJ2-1	TGTGCCAGCAGCATGTCCCTTGGTAGCGGGACTAGGAATGAGCAGTTCTTC	CASSMSLGSGTRNEQFF
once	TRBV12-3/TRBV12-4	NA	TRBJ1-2	TGTGCCAGCAGTTTTATGATCGCGGATGGCTACACCTTC	CASSFMIADGYTF
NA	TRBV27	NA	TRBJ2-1	TGTGCCAGCAGTGCCGGGGTGAGCTCCTACAATGAGCAGTTCTTC	CASSAGVSSYNEQFF
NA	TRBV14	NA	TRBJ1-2	TGTGCCAGCAGCCAGGGGGCCCATGGCTACACCTTC	CASSQGAHGYTF
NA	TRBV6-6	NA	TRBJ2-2	TGTGCCTCGGAGGCACCCACCGGGGAGCTGTTTTTT	CASEAPTGELFF
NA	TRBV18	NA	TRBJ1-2	TGTGCCAGCTCACCCCCATCCCAGATCTATGGCTACACCTTC	CASSPPSQIYGYTF
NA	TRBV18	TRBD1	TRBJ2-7	TGTGCCAGCTCATCGGGACAGGGGGCCTACGAGCAGTACTTC	CASSSGQGAYEQYF
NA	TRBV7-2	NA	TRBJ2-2	TGTGCCAGCAGCTCCGGACTAACCAACACCGGGGAGCTGTTTTTT	CASSSGLTNTGELFF
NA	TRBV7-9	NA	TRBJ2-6	TGTGCCAGCAGCTCGGCTGGGGCCAACGTCCTGACTTTC	CASSSAGANVLTF
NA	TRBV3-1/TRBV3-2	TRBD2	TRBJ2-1	TGTGCCAGCAGCCAATTTTCAGCGGGGAACTACAATGAGCAGTTCTTC	CASSQFSAGNYNEQFF
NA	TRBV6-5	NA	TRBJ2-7	TGTGCCAGCAGTTACGGAAGACTTAACTCCTACGAGCAGTACTTC	CASSYGRLNSYEQYF
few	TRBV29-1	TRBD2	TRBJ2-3	TGCAGCGCTTATAGCGGGGTCACAGATACGCAGTATTTT	CSAYSGVTDTQYF
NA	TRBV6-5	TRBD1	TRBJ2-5	TGTGCCAGCAGAGGGGACAGGGTGGGCCACGAGACCCAGTACTTC	CASRGDRVGHETQYF
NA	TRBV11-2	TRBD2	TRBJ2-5	TGTGCCAGCAGCTTAGGGTACGGCGATAGCGGGATTTTCCAAGAGACCCAGTACTTC	CASSLGYGDSGIFQETQYF
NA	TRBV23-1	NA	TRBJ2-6	TGCGCCAGCAGTCAATTATGGACAACCTCTGGGGCCAACGTCCTGACTTTC	CASSQLWTTSGANVLTF
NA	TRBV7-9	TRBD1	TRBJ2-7	TGTGCCAGCAGCCGCCGGGACAGGGTGATGAACGAGCAGTACTTC	CASSRRDRVMNEQYF
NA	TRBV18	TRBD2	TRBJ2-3	TGTGCCAGCTCACCACTCGGACTAGCGGGAGTTGGCACAGATACGCAGTATTTT	CASSPLGLAGVGTDTQYF